The 17 T cell receptor beta chains given below trace back to one sample, sequenced in a study of PD-L1 blockade in urothelial cancer. The repertoire was sequenced with immunoSEQ multiplex PCR; TCRdb's copy has only in-frame clones and lacks some. This table holds about 48,000 clones, approximately 86% found once. The time point: peripheral blood 6 weeks after treatment start. Specimen: PBMCs, collected around atezolizumab (anti-PD-L1) treatment. These TCRs come from a man between 60 and 75 years old with urothelial cancer.

V is TRBV5-1 and J is TRBJ2-3; the match to TRBD2 covers 7 bases. V shed 0 bases and J 1 base; nucleotides not matched to a gene: 5. The germline V gene has CDR1 SGHRS and CDR2 YFSETQ. CDR3 length equals 16 residues. CDR3: CASSLVLAGGTDTQYF. CDR3 DNA sequence: TGCGCCAGCAGCTTGGTTCTTGCGGGGGGCACAGATACGCAGTATTTT. The variable domain in full, completed from reference TRBV5-1 and TRBJ2-3, reads KAGVTQTPRYLIKTRGQQVTLSCSPISGHRSVSWYQQTPGQGLQFLFEYFSETQRNKGNFPGRFSGRQFSNSRSEMNVSTLELGDSALYLCASSLVLAGGTDTQYFGPGTRLTVL.

J is TRBJ2-2 and V is TRBV6-7; 8 bases map to TRBD2. TRBV6-7 is placed among ORFs of uncertain function. The CDR3 has 16 residues. Trimming at V came to 5 bases and at J to 2 bases, leaving 7 bases not matched to a gene. CDR3 DNA sequence: TGTGCCAGCAGTCTTGAACTAGCGGAAAACACCGGGGAGCTGTTTTTT. Translation: CASSLELAENTGELFF.

This sequence joins TRBV5-6 and TRBJ2-2; TRBD1 matches 9 bases. J gave up 7 bases and V 4 bases, and 11 bases lay outside the gene matches. Germline V gene sequence: CDR1 SGHDT, CDR2 YYEEEE. This CDR3 has 16 residues. The CDR3 DNA reads TGTGCCAGCAGCCTTTCTGGACAGGGGTCGATCGGGGAGCTGTTTTTT. Amino acid sequence: CASSLSGQGSIGELFF.

This clone was observed a single time. The chain recombines TRBV4-2 with TRBJ2-7; a possible D gene is TRBD2 (6 bases). Trimming left V 4 bases short and J 0 bases short, with 19 bases between. The CDR3 has 17 amino acids. Germline-derived CDR1 and CDR2 are LGHNA and YNFKEQ. The CDR3 region has the DNA TGTGCCAGCAGCCTTGGAGCTGGAGCGGGTGCCTCCTACGAGCAGTACTTC. Amino acids: CASSLGAGAGASYEQYF.

The rearrangement links TRBV30 to TRBJ2-5, with TRBD1 matching 7 bases. The CDR3 has 13 amino acids. V shed 3 bases, J shed 5 bases, and the junction held 6 bases outside the gene matches. CDR1 and CDR2 (germline): GTSNPN, SVGIG (reference sequence). This chain's CDR3 is CAWSQQGWETQYF. CDR3 in DNA: TGTGCCTGGAGCCAACAGGGGTGGGAGACCCAGTACTTC.

This sequence joins TRBV7-8 and TRBJ2-3; TRBD2 matches 7 bases. V dropped 5 bases and J dropped 11; count of bases not matched to a gene: 13. Germline CDR1 is SGHVS and CDR2 is FQNEAQ. The length of the CDR3 is 14 residues. CDR3 sequence reads: CASSPRTVGGGQYF. The CDR3 DNA reads as TGTGCCAGCAGCCCCAGGACTGTTGGGGGGGGGCAGTATTTT.

The chain carries TRBV11-3 and TRBJ2-7, with 7 nucleotides matching TRBD1. The CDR3 consists of 14 residues. From germline, CDR1 is SGHNT and CDR2 YENEEA. The V gene end was trimmed by 5 bases and the J gene end by 5 bases; junction bases not matched to a gene: 9. Written as DNA, the CDR3 is TGTGCCAGCAGCCCAGACAGGGTTAGGGACGAGCAGTACTTC. Translation: CASSPDRVRDEQYF.

The V call is TRBV28, the J call TRBJ1-1; possibly TRBD1 for D (6 bases). CDR1 and CDR2 from the germline V gene are MDHEN and SYDVKM. The CDR3 covers 14 residues. The V gene lost 3 bases and the J gene lost 1 base, with 9 bases spanning the gap. CDR3 region: CASSLTRGNTEAFF. CDR3 DNA: TGTGCCAGCAGTTTGACCAGGGGGAACACTGAAGCTTTCTTT.

This clone was seen just once. CDR3 amino acids: CASSARTGPSHYEQYF. CDR3 sequence (DNA): TGTGCCAGCAGTGCTCGGACAGGGCCCTCTCACTACGAGCAGTACTTC. This rearrangement joins TRBV6-1 to TRBJ2-7, with TRBD1 matching 8 bases. Germline V CDR1 and CDR2: MNHNS, SASEGT. The CDR3 has 16 amino acids. V dropped 4 bases and J dropped 3; count of bases not matched to a gene: 11.

V gene TRBV12-2 combines with J gene TRBJ1-1. TRBV12-2 is a recognized pseudogene. The CDR3 length is 16 residues. This CDR3 is CASRLERPGMNTEAFF. In DNA form, the CDR3 reads TGTGCAAGTCGCTTAGAGCGGCCGGGTATGAACACTGAAGCTTTCTTT.

The rearrangement links TRBV15 to TRBJ2-5; tentative D call: TRBD1 (5 bases). Germline V lookup: CDR1 LNHNV, CDR2 YYDKDF (reference sequence). V gave up 5 bases and J gave up 4 bases, with 14 bases separating them. CDR3 length equals 14 residues. The CDR3 DNA follows: TGTGCCACCAGCGTCCTCCAGGGTAGAGAGACCCAGTACTTC. Amino acids: CATSVLQGRETQYF.

The J gene is TRBJ1-5, the V gene TRBV21-1. TRBV21-1 is given as a pseudogene. The CDR3 runs 16 residues. Here the CDR3 reads CASSKWRGPRNQPQHF. CDR3 coding DNA: TGTGCCAGCAGCAAATGGCGGGGGCCCCGCAATCAGCCCCAGCATTTT.

The CDR3 sequence: CASSLTGGLGETQYF. The CDR3 region has the DNA TGTGCCAGCAGCTTAACCGGGGGGCTTGGGGAGACCCAGTACTTC. The V gene is TRBV7-3, the J gene TRBJ2-5, with D possibly matching TRBD2 (7 bases). The CDR3 has 15 residues. CDR1 SGHTA and CDR2 FQGTGA come from the germline V gene. V was shortened by 0 bases and J by 5 bases, with 13 bases between the two germline ends.

This rearrangement joins TRBV2 to TRBJ2-7, with 10 bases identical to TRBD1. Germline CDR1 reads SNHLY; CDR2 reads FYNNEI. V gave up 6 bases and J gave up 2 bases; unmatched junction bases: 4. The CDR3 spans 14 residues. In nucleotides, the CDR3 is TGTGCCAGCAGGCGGACAGGGGGAGCCTACGAGCAGTACTTC. It specifies CASRRTGGAYEQYF. Full variable domain (outside the CDR3, taken from reference TRBV2 and TRBJ2-7): EPEVTQTPSHQVTQMGQEVILRCVPISNHLYFYWYRQILGQKVEFLVSFYNNEISEKSEIFDDQFSVERPDGSNFTLKIRSTKLEDSAMYFCASRRTGGAYEQYFGPGTRLTVT.

Here the CDR3 DNA reads TGTGCCAGCAGCAGGCGACAGGGGAGTGAAAAACTGTTTTTT. Amino acids: CASSRRQGSEKLFF. The chain combines TRBV5-5 with TRBJ1-4, with TRBD1 matching over 8 bases. This CDR3 has 14 residues. With 4 bases clipped from V and 7 bases from J, the junction kept 6 bases outside the gene matches. CDR1 and CDR2 from the germline V gene are SGHKS and YYEKEE (reference sequence).

The chain links TRBV28 to TRBJ2-1; possibly TRBD2 for D (7 bases). Germline V gene sequence: CDR1 MDHEN, CDR2 SYDVKM. This CDR3 has 14 residues. Trimming removed 7 bases at V and 10 bases at J, with 20 bases between. DNA for the CDR3: TGTGCCAGCATGGAGGGGGGGACCTCTCCGGAGCAGTTCTTC. This codes for CASMEGGTSPEQFF.

This clone was detected once. The chain employs TRBV19 and TRBJ2-7; TRBD2 agrees at 9 bases. J was trimmed by 0 bases and V by 5 bases; bases with no gene match: 2. CDR1 is LNHDA, CDR2 SQIVND, per germline (reference sequence). CDR3 length equals 14 residues. In DNA, the CDR3 is TGTGCCAGTAGTCGGACTAGCGACTCCTACGAGCAGTACTTC. The encoded protein is CASSRTSDSYEQYF.